What follows is one T cell receptor (beta chain) and its context. PBMCs that had been cryopreserved were the source of roughly 2 micrograms of genomic DNA for TCR beta libraries. The data stem from a study of cytotoxic CD8 clonotypes in ibrutinib-treated CLL. Study as a whole: Response sampling occurred after a median roughly 11 months of treatment (range 6 to 36).

This CDR3 has 14 amino acids. V lost 4 bases, J lost 0 bases, and 8 bases lay in between. Germline CDR1 reads SGDLS; CDR2 reads YYNGEE. Profiling relied on immunoSEQ multiplex PCR, and the TCRdb table lists in-frame clones only, not all of them. This table holds 250,000 to 350,000 clones, approximately 76% found once. The V gene is TRBV9, the J gene TRBJ1-3, with D tentatively TRBD1 (5 bases). The sequencing here drew on PBMCs, taken at disease progression, from a patient treated with ibrutinib. The receptor was isolated from a human donor with chronic lymphocytic leukemia. The CDR3 DNA reads as TGTGCCAGCAGCAGGGGCGACTCTGGAAACACCATATATTTT. It specifies CASSRGDSGNTIYF. The whole variable domain, remainder taken from reference TRBV9 and TRBJ1-3, is DSGVTQTPKHLITATGQRVTLRCSPRSGDLSVYWYQQSLDQGLQFLIQYYNGEERAKGNILERFSAQQFPDLHSELNLSSLELGDSALYFCASSRGDSGNTIYFGEGSWLTVV.